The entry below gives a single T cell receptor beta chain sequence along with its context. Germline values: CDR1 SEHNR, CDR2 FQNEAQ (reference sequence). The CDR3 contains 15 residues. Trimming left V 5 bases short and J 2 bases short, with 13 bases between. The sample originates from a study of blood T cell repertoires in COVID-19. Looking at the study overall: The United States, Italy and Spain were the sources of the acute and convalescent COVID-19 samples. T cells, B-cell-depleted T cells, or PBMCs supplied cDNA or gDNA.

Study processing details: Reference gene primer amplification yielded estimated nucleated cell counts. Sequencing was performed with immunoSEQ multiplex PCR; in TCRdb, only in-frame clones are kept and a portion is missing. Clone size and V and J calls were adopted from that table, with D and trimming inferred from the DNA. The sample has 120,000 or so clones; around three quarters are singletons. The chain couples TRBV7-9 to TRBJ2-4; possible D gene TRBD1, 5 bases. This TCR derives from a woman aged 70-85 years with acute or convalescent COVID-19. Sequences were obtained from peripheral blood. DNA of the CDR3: TGTGCCAGCAGCCCTCAGGGCTTTACCAAAAACATTCAGTACTTC. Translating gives CASSPQGFTKNIQYF.